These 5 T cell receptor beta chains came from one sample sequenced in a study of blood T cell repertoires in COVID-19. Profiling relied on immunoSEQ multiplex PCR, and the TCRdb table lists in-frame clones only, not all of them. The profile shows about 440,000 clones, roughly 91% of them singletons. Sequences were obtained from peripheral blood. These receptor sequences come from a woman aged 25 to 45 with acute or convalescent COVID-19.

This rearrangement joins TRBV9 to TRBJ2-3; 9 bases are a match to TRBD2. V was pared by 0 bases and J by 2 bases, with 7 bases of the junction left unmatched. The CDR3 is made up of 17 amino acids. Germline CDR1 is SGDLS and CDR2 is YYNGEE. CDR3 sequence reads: CASSVGLAGTLTDTQYF. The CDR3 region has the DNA TGTGCCAGCAGCGTAGGTCTAGCGGGGACGCTCACAGATACGCAGTATTTT.

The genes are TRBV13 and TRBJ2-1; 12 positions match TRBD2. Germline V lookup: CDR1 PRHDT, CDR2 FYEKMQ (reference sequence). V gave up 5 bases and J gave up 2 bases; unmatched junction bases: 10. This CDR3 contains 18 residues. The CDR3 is CASSHDPTSGGTYNEQFF. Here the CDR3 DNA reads TGTGCCAGCAGCCACGACCCGACTAGCGGGGGCACCTACAATGAGCAGTTCTTC.

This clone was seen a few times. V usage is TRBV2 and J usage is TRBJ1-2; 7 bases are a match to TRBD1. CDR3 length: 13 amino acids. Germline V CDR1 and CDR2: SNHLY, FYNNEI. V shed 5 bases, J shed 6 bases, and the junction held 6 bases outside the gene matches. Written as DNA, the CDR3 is TGTGCCAGCAGTTTAGACAGGGAAAATGGCTACACCTTC. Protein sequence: CASSLDRENGYTF.

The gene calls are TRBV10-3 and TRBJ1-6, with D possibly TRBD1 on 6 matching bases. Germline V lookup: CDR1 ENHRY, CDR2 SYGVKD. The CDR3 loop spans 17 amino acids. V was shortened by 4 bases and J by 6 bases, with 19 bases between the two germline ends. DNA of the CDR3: TGTGCCATCAGTGGACCGTCTTTGGGGGCGAGTAATTCACCCCTCCACTTT. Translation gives CAISGPSLGASNSPLHF.

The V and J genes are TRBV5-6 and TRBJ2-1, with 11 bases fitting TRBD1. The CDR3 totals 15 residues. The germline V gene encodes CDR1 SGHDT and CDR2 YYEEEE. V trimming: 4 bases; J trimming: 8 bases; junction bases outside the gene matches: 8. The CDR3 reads CASSEPGQGGDEQFF. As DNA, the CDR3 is TGTGCCAGCAGCGAACCGGGACAGGGGGGCGATGAGCAGTTCTTC.